This TCR beta chain was identified in a study of technical replicates of blood from a handful of donors. Produced via immunoSEQ multiplex PCR; TCRdb's table is partial and in-frame only. The sample carries 75,000 to 95,000 clones, 85% to 95% recorded once. The CDR3 covers 15 residues. The receptor was isolated from a human donor in good health. The chain links TRBV21-1 to TRBJ2-2; TRBD2, the table's D call, was not compared with the DNA. TRBV21-1 is classified as a pseudogene. Sample: T cells isolated from PBMCs. CDR3 protein: CASSALVRPGGELFF. The CDR3 nucleotides read TGTGCCAGCAGCGCTCTTGTACGTCCGGGCGGGGAGCTGTTTTTT.